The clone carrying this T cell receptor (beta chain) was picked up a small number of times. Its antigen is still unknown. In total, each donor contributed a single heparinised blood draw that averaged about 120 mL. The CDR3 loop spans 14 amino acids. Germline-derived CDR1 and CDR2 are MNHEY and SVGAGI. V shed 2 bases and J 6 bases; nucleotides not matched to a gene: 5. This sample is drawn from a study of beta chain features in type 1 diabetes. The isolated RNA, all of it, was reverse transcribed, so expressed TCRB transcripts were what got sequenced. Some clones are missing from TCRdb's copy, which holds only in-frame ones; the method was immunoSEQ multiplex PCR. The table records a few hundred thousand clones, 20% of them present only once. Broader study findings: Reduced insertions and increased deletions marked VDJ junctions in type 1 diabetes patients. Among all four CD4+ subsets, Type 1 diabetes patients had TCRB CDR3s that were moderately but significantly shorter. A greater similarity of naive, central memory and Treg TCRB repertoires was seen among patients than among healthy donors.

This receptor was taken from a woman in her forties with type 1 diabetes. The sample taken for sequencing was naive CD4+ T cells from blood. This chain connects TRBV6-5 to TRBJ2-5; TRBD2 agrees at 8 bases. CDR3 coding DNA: TGTGCCAGCAGTTACCAGCGGGAGATGCAGACCCAGTACTTC. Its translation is CASSYQREMQTQYF.